This T cell receptor (beta chain) was identified in a study of identical twins. Study results and caveats: The study based its conclusions on cross-sectional statistical analysis and did not follow the same donors. Insertions were reduced in abundant cord blood beta clonotypes but not in memory repertoires. Invariant populations such as MAIT and iNKT cells could partly muddle zero-insertion analyses. Models underpredicted monozygotic twin sharing of out-of-frame TCR alpha.

The germline V gene has CDR1 SGHVT and CDR2 SQSDAQ. Trimming pared 3 bases from V and 0 bases from J, leaving 17 bases between. The CDR3 extends over 18 amino acids. TCRdb passed the 5' RACE reads through MiXCR, listing each CDR3 protein once. The sample has hundreds of thousands of distinct CDR3 sequences, roughly 10% seen once. This clonotype occurred a few times. What it binds is not known. The sequencing input was memory (CD45RO+) T cells sorted from blood. This sequence was found in a woman younger than 30 in good health. The chain uses TRBV7-4 and TRBJ1-4; D is unresolved. This CDR3 is CASSFSQTTAATNEKLFF. In nucleotides, the CDR3 is TGTGCCAGCAGCTTCTCCCAGACAACTGCTGCAACTAATGAAAAACTGTTTTTT.